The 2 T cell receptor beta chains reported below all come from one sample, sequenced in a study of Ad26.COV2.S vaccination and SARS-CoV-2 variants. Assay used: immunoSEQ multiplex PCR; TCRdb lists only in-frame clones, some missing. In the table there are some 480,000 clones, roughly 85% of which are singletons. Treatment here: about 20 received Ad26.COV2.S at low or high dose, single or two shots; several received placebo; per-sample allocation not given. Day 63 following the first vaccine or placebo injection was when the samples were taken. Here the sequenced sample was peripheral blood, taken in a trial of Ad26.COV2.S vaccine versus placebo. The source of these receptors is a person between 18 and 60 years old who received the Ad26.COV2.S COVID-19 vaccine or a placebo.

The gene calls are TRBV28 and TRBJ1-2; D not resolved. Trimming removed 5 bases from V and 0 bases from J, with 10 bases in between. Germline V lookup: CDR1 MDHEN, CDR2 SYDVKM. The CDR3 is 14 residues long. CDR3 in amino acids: CASSPDISNYGYTF. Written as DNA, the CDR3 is TGTGCCAGCAGTCCCGACATTTCTAACTATGGCTACACCTTC.

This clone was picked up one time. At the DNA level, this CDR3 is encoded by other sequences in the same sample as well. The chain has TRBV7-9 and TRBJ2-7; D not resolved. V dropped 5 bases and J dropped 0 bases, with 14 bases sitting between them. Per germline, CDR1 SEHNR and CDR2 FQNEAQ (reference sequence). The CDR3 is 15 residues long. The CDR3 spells CASSPRDLSSYEQYF. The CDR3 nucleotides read TGTGCCAGCAGCCCCCGCGACCTGAGCTCCTACGAGCAGTACTTC.